The sequence of this T cell receptor (beta chain) was determined in a study of OX40 agonist ivuxolimab in advanced cancers. Across the whole study: A diagnosis of hepatocellular carcinoma, melanoma, renal cell or head and neck cancer was present in dose-escalation patients. Checkpoint inhibitors had been given previously to around 38% of patients.

TCRdb's table, derived via immunoSEQ multiplex PCR, lists solely in-frame clones and lacks some. This table has fewer than 50,000 clones, about 85% appearing once. CDR3 length: 12 amino acids. Germline V lookup: CDR1 SGHRS, CDR2 YFSETQ. V was clipped by 4 bases and J by 5 bases, with 7 bases between them. This clonotype was sampled from an adult with an advanced solid tumor such as melanoma, head and neck, liver or kidney cancer. The chain combines TRBV5-1 with TRBJ2-1, with D unresolved. Material: CD4+ or CD8+ T cells sorted from blood, obtained in a trial of the OX40 agonist ivuxolimab. The CDR3 here is CASSRSDNEQFF. CDR3 in DNA: TGCGCCAGCAGCCGATCGGACAATGAGCAGTTCTTC.